A single sample gave rise to the 20 T cell receptor beta chains below, sequenced in a study of blood T cell repertoires in COVID-19. Profiled with immunoSEQ multiplex PCR; TCRdb holds only in-frame clones, not every one. The data contain about 340,000 clones, roughly 90% of them singletons. The sample was peripheral blood. The receptors stem from a woman in her 70s with COVID-19, enrolled during active disease.

V gene TRBV28 combines with J gene TRBJ1-1; 7 positions match TRBD1. With 6 bases clipped from V and 1 base from J, the junction kept 11 bases outside the gene matches. The CDR3 covers 16 residues. Germline assignment: CDR1 MDHEN and CDR2 SYDVKM. The CDR3 coding sequence is TGTGCCAGCAGCCCCCGACAGGGTAGGTCGAACACTGAAGCTTTCTTT. It is translated as CASSPRQGRSNTEAFF. The variable domain in full, with the rest retrieved from reference TRBV28 and TRBJ1-1, is DVKVTQSSRYLVKRTGEKVFLECVQDMDHENMFWYRQDPGLGLRLIYFSYDVKMKEKGDIPEGYSVSREKKERFSLILESASTNQTSMYLCASSPRQGRSNTEAFFGQGTRLTVV.

V and J are TRBV28 and TRBJ1-1; TRBD1 matches at 8 bases. V lost 3 bases, J lost 3 bases, and 9 bases stayed unmatched. From germline, CDR1 is MDHEN and CDR2 SYDVKM. The CDR3 totals 16 residues. CDR3 amino acids: CASSFLLSDRDTEAFF. Here the CDR3 DNA reads TGTGCCAGCAGTTTCCTTCTCTCGGACAGGGACACTGAAGCTTTCTTT.

The chain combines TRBV24-1 with TRBJ2-3; D perhaps matches TRBD2 (6 bases). The CDR3 is 15 amino acids. Between the trimmed V and J ends, which lost 5 bases and 0 bases, there was a span of 11 bases. Per the germline V gene, CDR1 is KGHDR and CDR2 is SFDVKD. CDR3 loop: CATSGPGLSTDTQYF. In nucleotides, the CDR3 is TGTGCCACCAGTGGTCCGGGACTGAGCACAGATACGCAGTATTTT.

The chain recombines TRBV28 with TRBJ2-4; 8 bases match TRBD2. V shed 7 bases and J 0 bases; nucleotides not matched to a gene: 8. The CDR3 runs to 16 residues. Germline-derived CDR1 and CDR2 are MDHEN and SYDVKM. CDR3 nucleotides: TGTGCCAGCAAAGACTCGGGGGGGTTAGCCAAAAACATTCAGTACTTC. The encoded protein is CASKDSGGLAKNIQYF.

The J gene is TRBJ2-7, the V gene TRBV5-1; D is possibly TRBD1 (6 bases). V was pared by 0 bases and J by 3 bases, with 16 bases between. This CDR3 region has 16 residues. Germline V gives CDR1 SGHRS, CDR2 YFSETQ. CDR3 nucleotide sequence: TGCGCCAGCAGCTTGGCCGTGACAGGTGCCCACTACGAGCAGTACTTC. Its translation: CASSLAVTGAHYEQYF.

The chain has TRBV27 and TRBJ1-3; D gene ambiguous. Germline CDR1 and CDR2: MNHEY and SMNVEV (reference sequence). Trimming cost V 10 bases and J 8 bases, with 18 bases left between them. The CDR3 is 13 residues long. The CDR3 sequence: CATRKSITDTIYF. The DNA of the CDR3 is TGTGCCACCAGGAAATCAATAACAGACACCATATATTTT.

This clone was counted once. Distinct nucleotide sequences in the sample also encode this CDR3. The chain recombines TRBV9 with TRBJ2-7; TRBD2 matches at 9 bases. Germline assignment: CDR1 SGDLS and CDR2 YYNGEE. The CDR3 has 15 residues. The junction had 7 bases not matched to a gene; V was cut back by 0 bases and J by 6 bases. This CDR3 reads CASSVAPSGVAEQYF. CDR3 coding DNA: TGTGCCAGCAGCGTAGCCCCTAGCGGGGTGGCCGAGCAGTACTTC.

This clone came up a few times. The V call is TRBV6-5, the J call TRBJ2-7; 9 bases are shared with TRBD2. The V and J ends lost 6 bases and 2 bases, in that order; junction bases with no gene match: 8. CDR1 and CDR2 (germline): MNHEY, SVGAGI. The CDR3 extends over 15 amino acids. As DNA, the CDR3 is TGTGCCAGCAGGGGCAGCGGGAGGAACCCCTACGAGCAGTACTTC. This translates into CASRGSGRNPYEQYF.

The genes are TRBV27 and TRBJ1-6; 10 bases line up with TRBD1. The CDR3 loop spans 15 amino acids. Trimming at V came to 6 bases and at J to 8 bases, leaving 7 bases not matched to a gene. The germline V gene has CDR1 MNHEY and CDR2 SMNVEV (reference sequence). CDR3 amino acids: CASSTRDRGYSPLHF. CDR3 nucleotide sequence: TGTGCCAGCAGCACCCGGGACAGGGGATATTCACCCCTCCACTTT.

The chain links TRBV5-6 to TRBJ1-5; D unclear. V lost 4 bases and J 3 bases, leaving 17 bases between the germline ends. The CDR3 is 16 amino acids. Germline lookup yields CDR1 SGHDT and CDR2 YYEEEE. The CDR3 DNA reads as TGTGCCAGCAGCCTTTCGGGGAGGGCGAACAATCAGCCCCAGCATTTT. Translating it yields CASSLSGRANNQPQHF.

V gene TRBV5-6 combines with J gene TRBJ2-7, with TRBD1 identical over 7 bases. Germline CDR1 and CDR2: SGHDT and YYEEEE. With V trimmed by 3 bases and J by 4 bases, 13 bases remained unmatched. The CDR3 covers 16 residues. The CDR3 DNA is TGTGCCAGCAGCTACGATGGACAGGTCACACCTTACGAGCAGTACTTC. This translates into CASSYDGQVTPYEQYF. Full variable domain (remainder filled in from reference TRBV5-6 and TRBJ2-7): DAGVTQSPTHLIKTRGQQVTLRCSPKSGHDTVSWYQQALGQGPQFIFQYYEEEERQRGNFPDRFSGHQFPNYSSELNVNALLLGDSALYLCASSYDGQVTPYEQYFGPGTRLTVT.

This clone was counted a single time. This chain joins TRBV19 and TRBJ1-1; D is perhaps TRBD1 (6 bases). Germline V gene data show CDR1 as LNHDA and CDR2 as SQIVND (reference sequence). CDR3 length equals 15 residues. V shed 3 bases and J shed 0 bases, with 11 bases lying between them. The CDR3 sequence: CASSMWDNLNTEAFF. The DNA of the CDR3 is TGTGCCAGTAGTATGTGGGACAACCTGAACACTGAAGCTTTCTTT.

This clone was observed a handful of times. The chain links TRBV7-6 to TRBJ1-1, with TRBD1 identical over 8 bases. Germline V gene sequence: CDR1 SGHVS, CDR2 FNYEAQ. The CDR3 loop spans 15 amino acids. The junction had 7 bases not matched to a gene; V was cut back by 6 bases and J by 1 base. The CDR3 protein is CASRGGGQGNTEAFF. CDR3 coding DNA: TGTGCCAGCAGAGGCGGCGGACAGGGGAACACTGAAGCTTTCTTT.

Only a few counts were recorded for this clone. The rearrangement joins TRBV18 to TRBJ2-7, with a weak D call TRBD2 (6 bases). V dropped 0 bases and J dropped 0 bases, with 15 bases sitting between them. This CDR3 is 17 amino acids long. CDR1 is KGHSH and CDR2 is LQKENI in the germline V gene. This CDR3 reads CASSPPGFGGGSYEQYF. CDR3 sequence (DNA): TGTGCCAGCTCACCACCAGGATTCGGGGGTGGCTCCTACGAGCAGTACTTC.

This sequence joins TRBV5-1 and TRBJ1-4, with D unresolved. This CDR3 has 16 amino acids. The germline V gene encodes CDR1 SGHRS and CDR2 YFSETQ. V lost 3 bases and J 0 bases, leaving 12 bases between the germline ends. In DNA, the CDR3 is TGCGCCAGCAGCTCCTCAGTGGGCGCAACTAATGAAAAACTGTTTTTT. Residues: CASSSSVGATNEKLFF.

V and J are TRBV6-5 and TRBJ1-3; D is ambiguous. The V and J ends lost 6 bases and 4 bases respectively, with 10 bases between them. This CDR3 is 13 amino acids long. Germline CDR1 and CDR2: MNHEY and SVGAGI. Written as DNA, the CDR3 is TGTGCCAGCAGCCTCGTGAGGGGAAACACCATATATTTT. Amino acid sequence: CASSLVRGNTIYF.

The chain recombines TRBV9 with TRBJ2-2; a weak D match, TRBD1 (6 bases). The V end was cut by 7 bases, the J end by 1 base, with 11 bases between. This CDR3 has 14 residues. CDR1 and CDR2 (germline): SGDLS, YYNGEE. CDR3 in DNA: TGTGCCAGCTGCGACAGGCTGAACACCGGGGAGCTGTTTTTT. This sequence encodes CASCDRLNTGELFF.

This sequence joins TRBV7-8 and TRBJ1-2; D gene unclear. Trimming shortened V by 0 bases and J by 0 bases, and 5 bases separated the two germline ends. There are 14 residues in the CDR3. Per the germline V gene, CDR1 is SGHVS and CDR2 is FQNEAQ. The CDR3 region is CASSLAGPNYGYTF. Written as DNA, the CDR3 is TGTGCCAGCAGCTTAGCGGGCCCTAACTATGGCTACACCTTC.

The V and J genes are TRBV28 and TRBJ2-2; TRBD1 is a possible D gene (6 bases). The CDR3 sequence is 17 residues long. V lost 1 base to trimming and J lost 0 bases, with 12 bases between them. CDR1 is MDHEN and CDR2 is SYDVKM in the germline V gene. The CDR3 region is CASSLFPPGANTGELFF. The DNA of the CDR3 is TGTGCCAGCAGTTTATTCCCCCCAGGGGCGAACACCGGGGAGCTGTTTTTT.

The rearrangement joins TRBV7-7 to TRBJ2-5; the D gene is possibly TRBD2 (6 bases). The CDR3 extends over 16 amino acids. Trimming took off 3 bases at V and 2 bases at J, with 16 bases between the two ends. Germline CDR1 and CDR2: SSHAT and FNYEAQ (reference sequence). CDR3: CASSFARGRGQETQYF. CDR3 sequence (DNA): TGTGCCAGCAGCTTCGCCCGGGGACGGGGGCAAGAGACCCAGTACTTC.